The 25 T cell receptor beta chains in this list originate from one sample, sequenced in a study of blood T cell repertoires in COVID-19. Profiled with immunoSEQ multiplex PCR; TCRdb holds only in-frame clones, not every one. The table lists about 130,000 clones, about 79% of them singletons. Material for sequencing was peripheral blood. The receptors derive from a woman over 75 with acute or convalescent COVID-19.

The chain uses TRBV7-8 and TRBJ1-4; tentatively, D is TRBD1 (5 bases). V lost 1 base and J 8 bases, leaving 20 bases between the germline ends. The CDR3 length is 17 residues. Germline CDR1 and CDR2: SGHVS and FQNEAQ. The CDR3: CASSLGLIQGIPEKLFF. CDR3 in DNA: TGTGCCAGCAGCTTAGGGCTAATCCAGGGCATCCCCGAAAAACTGTTTTTT.

The genes are TRBV15 and TRBJ2-1, with D perhaps TRBD1 (7 bases). V was cut by 0 bases and J by 0 bases, with 15 bases left in between. The CDR3 is 18 amino acids. Germline CDR1 and CDR2: LNHNV and YYDKDF (reference sequence). The CDR3, as DNA: TGTGCCACCAGCAGAGATTACTCGGGGGACAGCTCCTACAATGAGCAGTTCTTC. Its protein product is CATSRDYSGDSSYNEQFF.

V gene TRBV6-6 combines with J gene TRBJ1-6; D remains ambiguous. Germline CDR1 MNHNY, CDR2 SVGAGI (reference sequence). The germline V and J ends were trimmed by 4 bases and 0 bases, with 10 bases remaining between them. The CDR3 has 16 amino acids. The CDR3 DNA sequence: TGTGCCAGCAGTTCTACAGCCAGCTCCTATAATTCACCCCTCCACTTT. It encodes CASSSTASSYNSPLHF.

This sequence joins TRBV30 and TRBJ1-2, with a weak D call TRBD1 (5 bases). V was pared by 4 bases and J by 4 bases, with 13 bases between. Germline V gene lookup returns CDR1 GTSNPN and CDR2 SVGIG (reference sequence). CDR3 length: 13 amino acids. The CDR3 region is CAWIGADLYGYTF. In nucleotides, the CDR3 is TGTGCCTGGATAGGGGCAGATCTCTATGGCTACACCTTC.

The chain recombines TRBV25-1 with TRBJ1-2; TRBD1 matches at 10 bases. Germline lookup yields CDR1 MGHDK and CDR2 SYGVNS. The CDR3 spans 16 residues. Germline trimming cut 3 bases from V and 3 bases from J; bases unmatched to any gene: 7. In nucleotides, the CDR3 is TGTGCCAGCAGTGACACCGGGACAGGGGAGGACTATGGCTACACCTTC. It yields the protein CASSDTGTGEDYGYTF.

This clone was seen just once. This chain links TRBV29-1 with TRBJ2-7, with D maybe TRBD2 (7 bases). The CDR3 totals 14 residues. Germline CDR1 and CDR2: SQVTM and ANQGSEA. V was cut by 4 bases and J by 6 bases, with 19 bases left in between. Written as DNA, the CDR3 is TGCAGCGTTGGGGGGGGCCGTCTCCTCTTCGAGCAGTACTTC. It codes for CSVGGGRLLFEQYF.

V is TRBV15 and J is TRBJ1-4; no clear D gene. CDR3 length: 14 amino acids. Germline CDR1 LNHNV, CDR2 YYDKDF (reference sequence). Trimming removed 8 bases at V and 1 base at J, with 11 bases between. The CDR3 protein is CATALSGTNEKLFF. For the CDR3, the DNA is TGTGCCACCGCCCTCTCCGGAACTAATGAAAAACTGTTTTTT.

This clone was observed a few times. This chain connects TRBV6-4 to TRBJ1-6, with TRBD1 as a possible D gene (6 bases). V lost 3 bases and J 10 bases, leaving 13 bases between the germline ends. The CDR3 extends over 14 amino acids. Looked up from germline, CDR1 is MRHNA and CDR2 is SNTAGT. CDR3 residues: CASSEAQGRSPLHF. The CDR3 DNA reads TGTGCCAGCAGTGAGGCCCAGGGGCGGTCACCCCTCCACTTT.

V gene TRBV18 combines with J gene TRBJ1-2; 8 nucleotides align to TRBD1. The CDR3 runs to 15 residues. V gave up 5 bases and J gave up 3 bases; unmatched junction bases: 8. Germline-derived CDR1 and CDR2 are KGHSH and LQKENI. The CDR3 is CASSDRLQGDYGYTF. CDR3 nucleotides: TGTGCCAGCTCAGACAGACTACAGGGGGACTATGGCTACACCTTC.

The V call is TRBV2, the J call TRBJ2-2; tentative D call: TRBD1 (6 bases). This CDR3 spans 14 amino acids. V was cut by 5 bases and J by 8 bases, with 15 bases left in between. Germline V CDR1 and CDR2: SNHLY, FYNNEI. CDR3 residues: CASSYNRDRGELFF. The CDR3 nucleotides read TGTGCCAGCAGTTATAACAGGGATCGAGGGGAGCTGTTTTTT.

The V call is TRBV7-9, the J call TRBJ2-7, with D possibly matching TRBD1 (5 bases). The CDR3 sequence is 15 residues long. The germline CDR1 and CDR2 sequences are SEHNR and FQNEAQ (reference sequence). V gave up 1 base and J gave up 2 bases, with 12 bases separating them. Written as DNA, the CDR3 is TGTGCCAGCAGCTTAGTTTTCGCAGGGACCTACGAGCAGTACTTC. Protein: CASSLVFAGTYEQYF.

CDR3: CAISELASGGDTQYF. The CDR3 DNA reads as TGTGCCATCAGTGAGCTGGCTAGCGGGGGAGATACGCAGTATTTT. The genes are TRBV10-3 and TRBJ2-3, with 10 bases that match TRBD2. Germline CDR1 is ENHRY and CDR2 is SYGVKD. The length of the CDR3 is 15 residues. V lost 2 bases and J lost 5; bases outside the gene matches: 4.

The V gene is TRBV29-1, the J gene TRBJ1-5, with D unclear. The CDR3 loop spans 12 amino acids. The V end lost 6 bases, the J end lost 0 bases, and 6 bases lay between the germline ends. The germline CDR1 and CDR2 sequences are SQVTM and ANQGSEA. The CDR3 nucleotides read TGCAGCGTCGGGATTAGCAATCAGCCCCAGCATTTT. Protein sequence: CSVGISNQPQHF.

The rearrangement links TRBV7-2 to TRBJ1-1; D not resolved. Trimming shortened V by 2 bases and J by 5 bases, and 12 bases separated the two germline ends. This CDR3 spans 14 amino acids. The germline gives CDR1 SGHTA, CDR2 FQGNSA. CDR3 nucleotides: TGTGCCAGCAGCTTAATGGGGAGCGGGACTGAAGCTTTCTTT. Its protein is CASSLMGSGTEAFF.

This rearrangement joins TRBV19 to TRBJ2-1; 9 bases line up with TRBD2. J gave up 3 bases and V 6 bases, and 6 bases lay outside the gene matches. Germline loops: CDR1 LNHDA, CDR2 SQIVND (reference sequence). This CDR3 has 15 residues. The CDR3 region is CASSTLAGNYNEQFF. DNA for the CDR3: TGTGCCAGTAGCACTCTAGCGGGGAACTACAATGAGCAGTTCTTC.

This clone was seen only once. V is TRBV5-1 and J is TRBJ1-6, with D perhaps matching TRBD1 (5 bases). Deletions cut 4 bases from V and 7 bases from J, with 15 bases between. Looked up from germline, CDR1 is SGHRS and CDR2 is YFSETQ. The CDR3 length is 15 residues. The CDR3 reads CASSHTGGDNSPLHF. The CDR3 bases are TGCGCCAGCAGCCACACCGGGGGGGACAATTCACCCCTCCACTTT.

The V and J genes are TRBV7-9 and TRBJ2-7; D may be TRBD1 (5 bases). Trimming stripped 5 bases from V and 3 bases from J, with 14 bases between. Per germline, CDR1 SEHNR and CDR2 FQNEAQ (reference sequence). The length of the CDR3 is 14 residues. As DNA, the CDR3 is TGTGCCAGCAGCCAAACAGGAACCCTCTACGAGCAGTACTTC. Translated: CASSQTGTLYEQYF. Variable domain in full (rest from reference TRBV7-9 and TRBJ2-7): DTGVSQNPRHKITKRGQNVTFRCDPISEHNRLYWYRQTLGQGPEFLTYFQNEAQLEKSRLLSDRFSAERPKGSFSTLEIQRTEQGDSAMYLCASSQTGTLYEQYFGPGTRLTVT.

The CDR3 bases are TGTGCCAGCAGCCAGGGGGACCCCGACTACAATGAGCAGTTCTTC. It translates to CASSQGDPDYNEQFF. The chain couples TRBV7-8 to TRBJ2-1; 7 positions match TRBD1. CDR1 SGHVS and CDR2 FQNEAQ come from the germline V gene. The CDR3 loop spans 15 amino acids. V dropped 5 bases and J dropped 3; count of bases not matched to a gene: 7. Full variable domain (missing parts from reference TRBV7-8 and TRBJ2-1): GAGVSQSPRYKVAKRGQDVALRCDPISGHVSLFWYQQALGQGPEFLTYFQNEAQLDKSGLPSDRFFAERPEGSVSTLKIQRTQQEDSAVYLCASSQGDPDYNEQFFGPGTRLTVL.

V usage is TRBV6-5 and J usage is TRBJ1-1; D might be TRBD1 (6 bases). Looked up from germline, CDR1 is MNHEY and CDR2 is SVGAGI. CDR3 size: 15 residues. Deletions cut 6 bases from V and 0 bases from J, with 14 bases between. In DNA form, the CDR3 reads TGTGCCAGCAGCAGACAGGAGCAAATGAACACTGAAGCTTTCTTT. Translating gives CASSRQEQMNTEAFF.

The chain uses TRBV7-2 and TRBJ2-7; 11 positions match TRBD2. Per germline, CDR1 SGHTA and CDR2 FQGNSA. Trimming removed 2 bases from V and 0 bases from J; junction bases left unmatched: 6. The CDR3 is 17 residues long. The CDR3 region has the DNA TGTGCCAGCAGCTTACTAGCGGGGGGCTATAGCTCCTACGAGCAGTACTTC. The encoded protein is CASSLLAGGYSSYEQYF.

The chain links TRBV16 to TRBJ2-1; no clear D. V was trimmed by 5 bases and J by 8 bases, leaving 7 bases between them. From germline, CDR1 is KGHSY and CDR2 FQNENV. The CDR3 has 11 amino acids. CDR3 nucleotides: TGTGCCAGCAGCTTAAGAGATGAGCAGTTCTTC. Translation gives CASSLRDEQFF.

The rearrangement joins TRBV6-5 to TRBJ1-4; a possible D gene is TRBD1 (5 bases). With 6 bases removed from V and 8 bases from J, the gap between germline ends came to 13 bases. The CDR3 has 13 amino acids. Germline V gene sequence: CDR1 MNHEY, CDR2 SVGAGI. DNA of the CDR3: TGTGCCAGCAGCCGATCGAACAGGGAAAAACTGTTTTTT. It encodes CASSRSNREKLFF.

V and J are TRBV24-1 and TRBJ2-2; 9 positions agree with TRBD1. The germline V gene has CDR1 KGHDR and CDR2 SFDVKD. J lost 3 bases, V lost 4 bases, and 8 bases had no gene match. This CDR3 comprises 17 residues. The CDR3 spells CATSDPGQGGHTGELFF. Written as DNA, the CDR3 is TGTGCCACCAGTGACCCGGGACAGGGAGGTCACACCGGGGAGCTGTTTTTT.

The chain has TRBV5-1 and TRBJ2-2, with a possible D match to TRBD2 (6 bases). CDR3 size: 13 residues. Trimming shortened V by 4 bases and J by 7 bases, and 11 bases separated the two germline ends. Germline V CDR1 and CDR2: SGHRS, YFSETQ. In DNA, the CDR3 is TGCGCCAGCAGCCCGGAGGGGTACGGGGAGCTGTTTTTT. Residues: CASSPEGYGELFF. The full variable domain, in which reference TRBV5-1 and TRBJ2-2 provide the parts outside the CDR3, is KAGVTQTPRYLIKTRGQQVTLSCSPISGHRSVSWYQQTPGQGLQFLFEYFSETQRNKGNFPGRFSGRQFSNSRSEMNVSTLELGDSALYLCASSPEGYGELFFGEGSRLTVL.

This rearrangement joins TRBV5-4 to TRBJ1-5, with a tentative D call TRBD1 (5 bases). This CDR3 is built from 15 residues. The germline V gene has CDR1 SGHNT and CDR2 YYREEE (reference sequence). The germline V and J ends were trimmed by 0 bases and 3 bases, with 10 bases remaining between them. In DNA, the CDR3 is TGTGCCAGCAGCTTGGGCGGGGGGAACAATCAGCCCCAGCATTTT. Its translation is CASSLGGGNNQPQHF.